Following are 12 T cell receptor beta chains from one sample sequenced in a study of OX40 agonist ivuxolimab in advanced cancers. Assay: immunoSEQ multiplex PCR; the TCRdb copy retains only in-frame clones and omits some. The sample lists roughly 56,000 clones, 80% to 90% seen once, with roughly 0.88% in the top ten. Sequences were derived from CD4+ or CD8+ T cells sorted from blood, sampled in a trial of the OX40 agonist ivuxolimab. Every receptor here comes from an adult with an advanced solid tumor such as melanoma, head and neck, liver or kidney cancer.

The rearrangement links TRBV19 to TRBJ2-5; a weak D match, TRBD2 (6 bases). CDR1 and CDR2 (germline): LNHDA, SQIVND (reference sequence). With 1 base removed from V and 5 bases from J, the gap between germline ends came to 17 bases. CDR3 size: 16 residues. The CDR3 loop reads CASSIVTHTRGETQYF. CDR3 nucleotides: TGTGCCAGTAGTATAGTGACCCACACCCGGGGGGAGACCCAGTACTTC. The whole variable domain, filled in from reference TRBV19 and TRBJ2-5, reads DGGITQSPKYLFRKEGQNVTLSCEQNLNHDAMYWYRQDPGQGLRLIYYSQIVNDFQKGDIAEGYSVSREKKESFPLTVTSAQKNPTAFYLCASSIVTHTRGETQYFGPGTRLLVL.

CDR3 sequence: CASSERGDGPQHF. The CDR3 DNA follows: TGTGCCAGCTCAGAAAGGGGGGATGGGCCCCAGCATTTT. The rearrangement links TRBV18 to TRBJ1-5; D possibly corresponds to TRBD1 (6 bases). The CDR3 contains 13 residues. Looked up from germline, CDR1 is KGHSH and CDR2 is LQKENI. Deletions cut 5 bases from V and 9 bases from J, with 14 bases between. The whole variable domain, remainder taken from reference TRBV18 and TRBJ1-5, is NAGVMQNPRHLVRRRGQEARLRCSPMKGHSHVYWYRQLPEEGLKFMVYLQKENIIDESGMPKERFSAEFPKEGPSILRIQQVVRGDSAAYFCASSERGDGPQHFGDGTRLSIL.

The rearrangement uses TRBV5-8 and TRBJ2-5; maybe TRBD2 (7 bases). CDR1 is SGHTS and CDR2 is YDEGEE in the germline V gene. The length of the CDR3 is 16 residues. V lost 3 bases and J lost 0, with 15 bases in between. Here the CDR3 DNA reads TGTGCCAGCAGCTGGGGGGGGCTAGCGGACCAAGAGACCCAGTACTTC. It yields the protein CASSWGGLADQETQYF.

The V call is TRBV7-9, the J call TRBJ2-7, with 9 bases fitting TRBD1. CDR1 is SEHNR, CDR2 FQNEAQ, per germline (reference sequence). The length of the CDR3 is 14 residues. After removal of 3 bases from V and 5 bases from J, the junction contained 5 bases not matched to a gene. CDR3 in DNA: TGTGCCAGCAGCTTTCGGGACAGGGCCAACGAGCAGTACTTC. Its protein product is CASSFRDRANEQYF. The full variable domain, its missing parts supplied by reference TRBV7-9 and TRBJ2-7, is DTGVSQNPRHKITKRGQNVTFRCDPISEHNRLYWYRQTLGQGPEFLTYFQNEAQLEKSRLLSDRFSAERPKGSFSTLEIQRTEQGDSAMYLCASSFRDRANEQYFGPGTRLTVT.

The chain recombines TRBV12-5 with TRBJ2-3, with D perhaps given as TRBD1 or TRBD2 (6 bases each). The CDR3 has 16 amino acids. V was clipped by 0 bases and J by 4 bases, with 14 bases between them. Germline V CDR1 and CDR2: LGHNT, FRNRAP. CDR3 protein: CASGLVVGGGPDTQYF. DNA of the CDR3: TGTGCTAGTGGTTTGGTAGTCGGGGGCGGCCCAGATACGCAGTATTTT.

The CDR3 protein is CASRQGDLNSPLHF. The CDR3 nucleotides read TGTGCCAGCAGGCAAGGGGACCTGAATTCACCCCTCCACTTT. The genes are TRBV2 and TRBJ1-6, with D maybe TRBD1 (5 bases). V lost 6 bases to trimming and J lost 7 bases, with 13 bases between them. Germline lookup yields CDR1 SNHLY and CDR2 FYNNEI. The CDR3 contains 14 residues.

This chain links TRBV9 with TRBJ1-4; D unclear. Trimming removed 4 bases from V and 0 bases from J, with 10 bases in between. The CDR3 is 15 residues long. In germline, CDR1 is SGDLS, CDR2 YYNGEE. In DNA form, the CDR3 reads TGTGCCAGCAGCCCGAGGCAGACAACTAATGAAAAACTGTTTTTT. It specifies CASSPRQTTNEKLFF.

In DNA form, the CDR3 reads TGTGCCAGCAGCTTGGCCAGCAACACTGAAGCTTTCTTT. Its translation is CASSLASNTEAFF. V gene TRBV5-4 combines with J gene TRBJ1-1, with D hard to call. Looked up from germline, CDR1 is SGHNT and CDR2 is YYREEE (reference sequence). This CDR3 is built from 13 residues. Trimming shortened V by 0 bases and J by 2 bases, and 5 bases separated the two germline ends.

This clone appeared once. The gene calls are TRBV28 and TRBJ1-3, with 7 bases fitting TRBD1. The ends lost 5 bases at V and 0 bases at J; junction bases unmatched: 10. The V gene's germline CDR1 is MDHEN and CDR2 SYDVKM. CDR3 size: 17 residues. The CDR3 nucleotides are TGTGCCAGCAGTCCGAAGGCAGGGGGTTACTCTGGAAACACCATATATTTT. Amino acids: CASSPKAGGYSGNTIYF.

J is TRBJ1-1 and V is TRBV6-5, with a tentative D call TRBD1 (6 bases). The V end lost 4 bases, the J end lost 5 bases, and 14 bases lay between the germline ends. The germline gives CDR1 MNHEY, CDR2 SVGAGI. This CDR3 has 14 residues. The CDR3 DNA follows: TGTGCCAGCAGTTTCAACAGGGTTAGGACTGAAGCTTTCTTT. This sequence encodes CASSFNRVRTEAFF.

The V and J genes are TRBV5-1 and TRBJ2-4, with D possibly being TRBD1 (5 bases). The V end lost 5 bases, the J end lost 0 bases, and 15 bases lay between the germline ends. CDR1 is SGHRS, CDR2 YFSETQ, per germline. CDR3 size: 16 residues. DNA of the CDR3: TGCGCCAGCAGTCCGGCAGGGAACATAGCCAAAAACATTCAGTACTTC. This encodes CASSPAGNIAKNIQYF.

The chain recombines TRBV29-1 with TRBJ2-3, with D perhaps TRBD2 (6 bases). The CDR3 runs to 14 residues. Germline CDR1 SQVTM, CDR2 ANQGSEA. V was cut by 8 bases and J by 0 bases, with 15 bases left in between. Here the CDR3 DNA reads TGCAGCACCGCTTCCGGGACTAGCACAGATACGCAGTATTTT. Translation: CSTASGTSTDTQYF.